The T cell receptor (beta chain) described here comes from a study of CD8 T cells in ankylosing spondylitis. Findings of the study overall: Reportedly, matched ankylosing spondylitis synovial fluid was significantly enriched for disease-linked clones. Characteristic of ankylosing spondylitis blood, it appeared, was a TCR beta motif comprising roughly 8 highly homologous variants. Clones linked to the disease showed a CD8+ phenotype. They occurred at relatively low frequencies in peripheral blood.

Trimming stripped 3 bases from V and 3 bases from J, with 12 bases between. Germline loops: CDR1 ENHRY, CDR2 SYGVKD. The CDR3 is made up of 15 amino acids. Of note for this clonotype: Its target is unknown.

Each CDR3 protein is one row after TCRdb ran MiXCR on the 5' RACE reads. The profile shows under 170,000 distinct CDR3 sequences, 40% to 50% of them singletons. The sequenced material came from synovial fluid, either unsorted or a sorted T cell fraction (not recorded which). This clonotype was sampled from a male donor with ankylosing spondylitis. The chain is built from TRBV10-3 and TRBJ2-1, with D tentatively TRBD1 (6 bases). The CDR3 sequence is CAISDPQGIYNEQFF. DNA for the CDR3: TGTGCCATCAGTGACCCCCAGGGGATCTACAATGAGCAGTTCTTC.